This TCR beta chain originates from a study of blood T cell repertoires in COVID-19. Sequencing used immunoSEQ multiplex PCR; TCRdb keeps in-frame clones, though not all of them. The sample has 220,000 or so clones, more than 75% seen once. Germline V CDR1 and CDR2: GTSNPN, SVGIG (reference sequence). V was clipped by 0 bases and J by 7 bases; unmatched bases: 1. The CDR3 sequence is 13 residues long. The sequence derives from a man in his fifties who had recovered from COVID-19. Sequencing used peripheral blood. J is TRBJ2-4 and V is TRBV30; TRBD1 aligns across 9 bases. The DNA for the CDR3 is TGTGCCTGGAGTGTTGGGACAGGGAACATTCAGTACTTC. Its protein is CAWSVGTGNIQYF.